The clone carrying this TCR beta chain came up many times. TCR beta CDR3 regions were amplified from RNA. First-round RT-PCR of the TCR CDR3 relied on the HTBI primer set. TCRdb analysed the multiplex PCR reads with MiXCR anew, one entry per CDR3 protein. This repertoire shows 500,000 to 650,000 distinct CDR3 sequences, about 20% found once; its top ten account for over 45%. These data originate in a study of T cells in Graves' hyperthyroidism and ophthalmopathy. The CDR3 covers 13 residues. V lost 7 bases, J lost 5 bases, and 14 bases lay in between. Germline values: CDR1 SNHLY, CDR2 FYNNEI. Sequenced: blood. The chain joins TRBV2 to TRBJ2-5; D unclear. The sequence was obtained from a middle-aged man with Graves' ophthalmopathy. The CDR3 region is CASTQAWAETQYF. CDR3 sequence (DNA): TGTGCCAGCACCCAAGCTTGGGCGGAGACCCAGTACTTC.